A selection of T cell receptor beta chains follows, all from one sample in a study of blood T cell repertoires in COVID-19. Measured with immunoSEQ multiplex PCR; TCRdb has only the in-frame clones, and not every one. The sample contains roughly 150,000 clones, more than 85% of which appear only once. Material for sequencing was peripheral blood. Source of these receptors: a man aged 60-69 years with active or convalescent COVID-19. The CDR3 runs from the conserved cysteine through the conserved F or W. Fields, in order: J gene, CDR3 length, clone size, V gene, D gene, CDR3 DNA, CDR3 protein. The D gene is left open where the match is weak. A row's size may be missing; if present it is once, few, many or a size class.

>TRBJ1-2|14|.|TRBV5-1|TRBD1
TGCGCCAGCAGCTGGGACAGGGCCTCGGACGGCTACACCTTC
CASSWDRASDGYTF
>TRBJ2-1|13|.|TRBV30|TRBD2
TGTGCCTGGGGACTAGCGGGAGCAGTAGGGCAGTTCTTC
CAWGLAGAVGQFF
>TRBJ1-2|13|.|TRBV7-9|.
TGTGCCAGCAGCCCCACGCAGGGGAATGGCTACACCTTC
CASSPTQGNGYTF
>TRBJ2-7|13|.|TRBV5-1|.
TGCGCCAGCAGCTTCGCAGGGCAGGACGAGCAGTACTTC
CASSFAGQDEQYF
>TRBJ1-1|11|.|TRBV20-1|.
TGCAGTGAAAGGGGGGGGACTGAAGCTTTCTTT
CSERGGTEAFF
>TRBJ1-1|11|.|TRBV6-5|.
TGTGCCAGCAGCAGGGACACTGAAGCTTTCTTT
CASSRDTEAFF
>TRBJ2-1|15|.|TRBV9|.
TGTGCCAGCAGCGTAGACGGCCAGGGGTACAATGAGCAGTTCTTC
CASSVDGQGYNEQFF
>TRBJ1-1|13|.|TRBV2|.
TGTGCCACCCGAGGCAGGGCGGACACTGAAGCTTTCTTT
CATRGRADTEAFF
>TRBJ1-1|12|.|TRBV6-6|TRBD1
TGTGCCAGCAGAACAGGGGACACTGAAGCTTTCTTT
CASRTGDTEAFF
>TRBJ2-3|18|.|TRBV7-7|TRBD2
TGTGCCAGCAGCCCCCCCGGTCAGGCGGGGGGGATCACACATACGCAGTATTTT
CASSPPGQAGGITHTQYF
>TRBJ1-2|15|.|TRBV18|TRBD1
TGTGCCAGCTCACCACAGGGACAGGGGATCTATGGCTACACCTTC
CASSPQGQGIYGYTF
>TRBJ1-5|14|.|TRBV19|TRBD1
TGTGCCAGTAGTATGAGACAGGGAAATCAGCCCCAGCATTTT
CASSMRQGNQPQHF
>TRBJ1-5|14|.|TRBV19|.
TGTGCCAGTAGCCCTCCTCCGGGCAATCAGCCCCAGCATTTT
CASSPPPGNQPQHF
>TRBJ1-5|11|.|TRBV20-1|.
TGCAGTGCTAGCGGGGAGGGGCCCCAGCATTTT
CSASGEGPQHF
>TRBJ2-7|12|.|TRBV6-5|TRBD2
TGTGCCAGCAGTCAATCAGCGGGGGATCAGTACTTC
CASSQSAGDQYF
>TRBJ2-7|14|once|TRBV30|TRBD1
TGTGCCTGGAGTGCCGGGACAGGGTTTTACGAGCAGTACTTC
CAWSAGTGFYEQYF
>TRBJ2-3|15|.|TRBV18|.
TGTGCCAGCTCACCACCGGCGGGGGCGACTTATACGCAGTATTTT
CASSPPAGATYTQYF
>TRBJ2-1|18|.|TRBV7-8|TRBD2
TGTGCCAGCAGTTTACCAGCGCGGCGGGGGGGCCTCTACAATGAGCAGTTCTTC
CASSLPARRGGLYNEQFF
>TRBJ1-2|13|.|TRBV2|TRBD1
TGTGCCAGCAGAAGAGGACAGGGGCAGGGCTACACCTTC
CASRRGQGQGYTF
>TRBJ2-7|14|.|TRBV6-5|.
TGTGCCAGCAGTTACGACAGTTCTTCCTACGAGCAGTACTTC
CASSYDSSSYEQYF
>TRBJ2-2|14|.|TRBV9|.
TGTGCCAGCACCCCCCATGCGAACACCGGGGAGCTGTTTTTT
CASTPHANTGELFF
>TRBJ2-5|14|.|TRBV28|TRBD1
TGTGCCAGCAGTTCGACAGGGGGCCAAGAGACCCAGTACTTC
CASSSTGGQETQYF
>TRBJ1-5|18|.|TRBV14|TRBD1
TGTGCCAGCAGCCAAGGGATGGGACAGGGAAGGGGCAATCAGCCCCAGCATTTT
CASSQGMGQGRGNQPQHF
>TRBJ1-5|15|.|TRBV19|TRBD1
TGTGCCAGTAGTCCTAGGACAGGGGGAGATCAGCCCCAGCATTTT
CASSPRTGGDQPQHF
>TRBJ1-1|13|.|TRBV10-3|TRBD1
TGTGCCATCAGCGGACAGGGGCCCACTGAAGCTTTCTTT
CAISGQGPTEAFF
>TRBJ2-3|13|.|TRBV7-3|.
TGTGCCAGCAGCTTCACAGGGCCCGATACGCAGTATTTT
CASSFTGPDTQYF
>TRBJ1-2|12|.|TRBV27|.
TGTGCCAGCAGTTTTGCAGGGGATGGCTACACCTTC
CASSFAGDGYTF
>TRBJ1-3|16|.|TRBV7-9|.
TGTGCCAGCAGCTTATACCCAGGGGCCTCTGAGAACACCATATATTTT
CASSLYPGASENTIYF
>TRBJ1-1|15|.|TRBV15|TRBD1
TGTGCCACCAGCAGAGGAAACAGGGGGACATCTGAAGCTTTCTTT
CATSRGNRGTSEAFF
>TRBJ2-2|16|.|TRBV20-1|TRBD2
TGCAGTGCTAGTCCGGGACTACCCGCGAACACCGGGGAGCTGTTTTTT
CSASPGLPANTGELFF
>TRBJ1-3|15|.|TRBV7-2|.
TGTGCCAGCAGCTTAGTCGGAGGGATCGGAAACACCATATATTTT
CASSLVGGIGNTIYF
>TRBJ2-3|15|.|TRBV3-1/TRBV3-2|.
TGTGCCAGCAGCCAAGTGGGGGGGCCCGTTGATACGCAGTATTTT
CASSQVGGPVDTQYF
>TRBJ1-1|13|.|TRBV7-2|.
TGTGCCAGCAGCTCTAGCCCGAACACTGAAGCTTTCTTT
CASSSSPNTEAFF
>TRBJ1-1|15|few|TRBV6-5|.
TGTGCCAGCAATCAACAGGGTCCCAAGAACACTGAAGCTTTCTTT
CASNQQGPKNTEAFF
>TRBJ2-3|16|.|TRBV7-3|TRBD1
TGTGCCAGCAGCTTACTGGGGACAGATGACACAGATACGCAGTATTTT
CASSLLGTDDTDTQYF
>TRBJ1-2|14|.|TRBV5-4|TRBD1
TGTGCCAGCAGCCCGACTCAGACAGGGCATGGCTACACCTTC
CASSPTQTGHGYTF
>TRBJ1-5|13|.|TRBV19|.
TGTGCCAGTACCCTGGGGGGAGGTCAGCCCCAGCATTTT
CASTLGGGQPQHF
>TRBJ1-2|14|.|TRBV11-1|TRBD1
TGTGCCAGCAGCCCGGACAGGGCTAACTATGGCTACACCTTC
CASSPDRANYGYTF
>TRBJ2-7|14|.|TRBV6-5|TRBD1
TGTGCCAGCAGTTCCTTTCCAGGGGGTAACGAGCAGTACTTC
CASSSFPGGNEQYF
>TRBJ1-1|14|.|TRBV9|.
TGTGCCAGCAGCGTAGCACAAATGAACACTGAAGCTTTCTTT
CASSVAQMNTEAFF
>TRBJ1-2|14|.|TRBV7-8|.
TGTGCCAGCAGCTTAGCCCCCCCGGGGGGTGGCTACACCTTC
CASSLAPPGGGYTF
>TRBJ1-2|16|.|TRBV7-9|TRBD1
TGTGCCACCCAAGCTTCGGACAGGGGGCTGGACTATGGCTACACCTTC
CATQASDRGLDYGYTF
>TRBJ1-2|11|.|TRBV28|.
TGTGCCAGCAGTTTGGGGAGAGGCTACACCTTC
CASSLGRGYTF
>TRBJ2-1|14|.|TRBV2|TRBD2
TGTGCCAGCAGTGCCGGCCTAGCGGGTCATGAGCAGTTCTTC
CASSAGLAGHEQFF
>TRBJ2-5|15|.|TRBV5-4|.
TGTGCCAGCAACTCTGGACAGCGGAGCCAAGAGACCCAGTACTTC
CASNSGQRSQETQYF
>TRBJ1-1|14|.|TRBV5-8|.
TGTGCCAGCAGCTCGGACGGGATGTACACTGAAGCTTTCTTT
CASSSDGMYTEAFF
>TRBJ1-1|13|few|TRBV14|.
TGTGCCAGCAGCCAAGGACAGAACACTGAAGCTTTCTTT
CASSQGQNTEAFF
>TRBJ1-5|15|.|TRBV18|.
TGTGCCAGCTCACCATCGACATCAGGGATTCAGCCCCAGCATTTT
CASSPSTSGIQPQHF
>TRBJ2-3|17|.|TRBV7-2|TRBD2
TGTGCCAGCTCCCAATTGACTAGCGGGCTTAGCACAGATACGCAGTATTTT
CASSQLTSGLSTDTQYF
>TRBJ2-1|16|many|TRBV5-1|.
TGCGCCAGCAGCTTGGTTGCAGGGGCGTCCTACAATGAGCAGTTCTTC
CASSLVAGASYNEQFF
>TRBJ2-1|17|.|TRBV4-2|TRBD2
TGTGCCAGCAGCCAAGATACAGCGGGGGGTTTCTACAATGAGCAGTTCTTC
CASSQDTAGGFYNEQFF
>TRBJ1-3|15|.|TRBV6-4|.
TGTGCCAGTGGGGTGGAGGGAAGATCTGGAAACACCATATATTTT
CASGVEGRSGNTIYF
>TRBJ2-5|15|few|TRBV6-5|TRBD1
TGTGCCAGCAGTATGGGACAGGCTCAGGGGGAGACCCAGTACTTC
CASSMGQAQGETQYF
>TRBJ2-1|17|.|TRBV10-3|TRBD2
TGTGCCATCACTCAACCGGGACTAGCGGGGGAAGGCAATGAGCAGTTCTTC
CAITQPGLAGEGNEQFF
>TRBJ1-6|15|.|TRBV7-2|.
TGTGCCAGCAGCACAACAGGAATCCAGGGGTCACCCCTCCACTTT
CASSTTGIQGSPLHF
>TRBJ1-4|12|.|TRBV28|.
TGTGCCAGCAGTGCCGCAGGGTTTGGACTGTTTTTT
CASSAAGFGLFF
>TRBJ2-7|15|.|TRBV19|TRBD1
TGTGCCAGTAGTACCAACAGGGGGCCGAATTACGAGCAGTACTTC
CASSTNRGPNYEQYF
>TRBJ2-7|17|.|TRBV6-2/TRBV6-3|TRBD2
TGTGCCAGCAGTTACTCCTTCGGGCGGGAGGGACCCTACGAGCAGTACTTC
CASSYSFGREGPYEQYF
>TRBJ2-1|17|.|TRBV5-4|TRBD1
TGTGCCAGCAGCTCCTCCTTGGTAGGACAGGGGAGGAATGAGCAGTTCTTC
CASSSSLVGQGRNEQFF
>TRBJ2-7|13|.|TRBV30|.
TGTGCCTGTGACAGGTTACGTTCCTACGAGCAGTACTTC
CACDRLRSYEQYF